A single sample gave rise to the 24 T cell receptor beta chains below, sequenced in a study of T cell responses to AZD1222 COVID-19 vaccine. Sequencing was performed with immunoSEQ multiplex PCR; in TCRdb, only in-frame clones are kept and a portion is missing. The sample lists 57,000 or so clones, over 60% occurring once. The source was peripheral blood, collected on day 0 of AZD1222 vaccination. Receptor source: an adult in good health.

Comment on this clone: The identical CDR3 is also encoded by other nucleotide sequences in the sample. Here the CDR3 DNA reads TGTGCCAGTACCAAATTGGACAGGGTGACTGAAGCTTTCTTT. Translation: CASTKLDRVTEAFF. This chain links TRBV19 with TRBJ1-1; 8 bases agree with TRBD1. The CDR3 has 14 residues. Germline trimming cut 7 bases from V and 5 bases from J; bases unmatched to any gene: 9. The germline gives CDR1 LNHDA, CDR2 SQIVND (reference sequence).

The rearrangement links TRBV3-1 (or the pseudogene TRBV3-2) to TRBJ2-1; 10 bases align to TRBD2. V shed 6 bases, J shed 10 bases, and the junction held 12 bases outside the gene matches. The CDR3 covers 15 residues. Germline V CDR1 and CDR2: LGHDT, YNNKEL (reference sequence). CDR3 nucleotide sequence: TGTGCCAGCAGTCCCACCAGCGGGGGGGCAGGGGAGCAGTTCTTC. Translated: CASSPTSGGAGEQFF.

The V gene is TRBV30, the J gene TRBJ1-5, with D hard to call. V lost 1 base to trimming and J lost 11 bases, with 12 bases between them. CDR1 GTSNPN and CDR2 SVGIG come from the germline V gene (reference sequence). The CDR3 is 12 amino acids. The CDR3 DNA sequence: TGTGCCTGGAGTGAGGGCCTCCTTGCCCAGCATTTT. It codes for CAWSEGLLAQHF.

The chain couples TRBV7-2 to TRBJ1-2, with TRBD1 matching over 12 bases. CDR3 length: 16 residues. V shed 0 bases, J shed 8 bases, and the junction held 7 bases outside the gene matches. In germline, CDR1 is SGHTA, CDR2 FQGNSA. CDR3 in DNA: TGTGCCAGCAGCTTAGCCGGGACAGGGGGCAGGGGAGGCTACACCTTC. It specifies CASSLAGTGGRGGYTF.

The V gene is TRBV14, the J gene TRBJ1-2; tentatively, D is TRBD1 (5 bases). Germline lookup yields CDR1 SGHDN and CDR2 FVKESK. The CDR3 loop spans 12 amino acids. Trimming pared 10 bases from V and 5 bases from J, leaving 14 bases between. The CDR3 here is CATSAGRYGYTF. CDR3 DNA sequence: TGTGCCACATCGGCAGGGCGTTATGGCTACACCTTC. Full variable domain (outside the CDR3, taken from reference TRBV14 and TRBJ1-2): EAGVTQFPSHSVIEKGQTVTLRCDPISGHDNLYWYRRVMGKEIKFLLHFVKESKQDESGMPNNRFLAERTGGTYSTLKVQPAELEDSGVYFCATSAGRYGYTFGSGTRLTVV.

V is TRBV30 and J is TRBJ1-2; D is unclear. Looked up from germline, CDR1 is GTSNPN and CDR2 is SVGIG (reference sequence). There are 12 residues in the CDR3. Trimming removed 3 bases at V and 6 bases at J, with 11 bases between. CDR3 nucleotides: TGTGCCTGGAGAATAGACGGGAATGGCTACACCTTC. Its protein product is CAWRIDGNGYTF.

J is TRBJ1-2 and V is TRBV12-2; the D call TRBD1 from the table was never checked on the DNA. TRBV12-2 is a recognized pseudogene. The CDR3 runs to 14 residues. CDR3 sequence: CASRWGQGRYGYTF. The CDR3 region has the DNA TGTGCAAGTCGCTGGGGACAGGGGCGATATGGCTACACCTTC.

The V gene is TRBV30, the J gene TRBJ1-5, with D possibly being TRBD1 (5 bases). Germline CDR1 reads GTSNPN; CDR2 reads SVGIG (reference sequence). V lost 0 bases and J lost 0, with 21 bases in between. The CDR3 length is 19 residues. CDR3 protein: CAWSVGRDARFYSNQPQHF. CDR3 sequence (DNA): TGTGCCTGGAGTGTGGGCCGGGACGCACGATTCTATAGCAATCAGCCCCAGCATTTT.

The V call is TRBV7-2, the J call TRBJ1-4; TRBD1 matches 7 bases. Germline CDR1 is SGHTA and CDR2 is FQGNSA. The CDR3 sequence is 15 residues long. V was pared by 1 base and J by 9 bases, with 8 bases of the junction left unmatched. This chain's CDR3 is CASSLGGDSGKKLFF. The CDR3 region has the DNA TGTGCCAGCAGCTTAGGTGGGGACAGTGGGAAAAAACTGTTTTTT.

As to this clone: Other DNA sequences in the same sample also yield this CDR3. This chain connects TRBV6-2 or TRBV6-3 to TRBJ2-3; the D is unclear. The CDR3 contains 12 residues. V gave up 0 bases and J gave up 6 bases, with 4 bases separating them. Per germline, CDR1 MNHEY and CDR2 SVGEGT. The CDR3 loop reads CASSYSKDTQYF. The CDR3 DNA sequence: TGTGCCAGCAGTTACTCCAAGGATACGCAGTATTTT.

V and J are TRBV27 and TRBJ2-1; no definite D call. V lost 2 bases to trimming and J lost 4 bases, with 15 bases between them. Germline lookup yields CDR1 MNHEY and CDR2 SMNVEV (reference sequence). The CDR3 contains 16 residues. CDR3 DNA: TGTGCCAGCAGTTTAAGAGGAAACAGTTTATACAATGAGCAGTTCTTC. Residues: CASSLRGNSLYNEQFF.

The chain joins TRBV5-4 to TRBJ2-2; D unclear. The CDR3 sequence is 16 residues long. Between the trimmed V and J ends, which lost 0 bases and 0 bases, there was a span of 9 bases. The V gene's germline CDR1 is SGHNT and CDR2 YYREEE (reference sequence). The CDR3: CASSLVGRSNTGELFF. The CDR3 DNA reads TGTGCCAGCAGCTTGGTCGGTCGTTCGAACACCGGGGAGCTGTTTTTT. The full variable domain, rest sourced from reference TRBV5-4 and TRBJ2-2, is ETGVTQSPTHLIKTRGQQVTLRCSSQSGHNTVSWYQQALGQGPQFIFQYYREEENGRGNFPPRFSGLQFPNYSSELNVNALELDDSALYLCASSLVGRSNTGELFFGEGSRLTVL.

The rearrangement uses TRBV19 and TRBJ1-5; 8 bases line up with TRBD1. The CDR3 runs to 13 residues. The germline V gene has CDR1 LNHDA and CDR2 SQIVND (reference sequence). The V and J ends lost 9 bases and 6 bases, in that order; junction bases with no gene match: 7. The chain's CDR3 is CASHDRGSQPQHF. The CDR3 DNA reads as TGTGCCAGCCATGACAGGGGAAGTCAGCCCCAGCATTTT.

CDR3 loop: CASSDRGETQYF. DNA of the CDR3: TGTGCCAGCAGTGACAGGGGGGAGACCCAGTACTTC. This chain connects TRBV2 to TRBJ2-5, with 7 bases fitting TRBD1. In germline, CDR1 is SNHLY, CDR2 FYNNEI. The J segment lost 5 bases and the V segment lost 3 bases, leaving 0 bases of the junction unmatched. This CDR3 contains 12 residues.

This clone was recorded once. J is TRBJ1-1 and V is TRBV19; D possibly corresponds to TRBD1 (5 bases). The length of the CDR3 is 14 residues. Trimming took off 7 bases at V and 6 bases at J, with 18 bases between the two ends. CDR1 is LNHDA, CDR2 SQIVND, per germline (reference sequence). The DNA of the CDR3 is TGTGCCAGTACCTTAAACGGGGGAATCTCTGAAGCTTTCTTT. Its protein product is CASTLNGGISEAFF.

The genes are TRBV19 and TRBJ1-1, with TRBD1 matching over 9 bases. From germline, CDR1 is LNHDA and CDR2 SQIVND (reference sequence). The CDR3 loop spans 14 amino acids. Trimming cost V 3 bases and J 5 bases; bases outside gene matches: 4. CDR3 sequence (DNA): TGTGCCAGTAGTATCCTGGACAGGGGTACTGAAGCTTTCTTT. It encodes CASSILDRGTEAFF.

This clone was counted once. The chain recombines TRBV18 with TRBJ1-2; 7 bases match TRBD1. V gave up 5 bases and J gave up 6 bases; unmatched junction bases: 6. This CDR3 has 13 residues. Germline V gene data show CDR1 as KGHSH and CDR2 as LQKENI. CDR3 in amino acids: CASSADRVDGYTF. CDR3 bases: TGTGCCAGCTCAGCTGACAGGGTCGATGGCTACACCTTC.

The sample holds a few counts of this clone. DNA of the CDR3: TGTGCCAGCAGCCAAGATCTTAGGACTAGCTTATCTGAAACCGGGGAGCTGTTTTTT. Translation gives CASSQDLRTSLSETGELFF. V gene TRBV3-1 (or the pseudogene TRBV3-2) combines with J gene TRBJ2-2, with 8 positions matching TRBD2. The V gene's germline CDR1 is LGHDT and CDR2 YNNKEL (reference sequence). The CDR3 spans 19 residues. The ends lost 0 bases at V and 5 bases at J; junction bases unmatched: 14.

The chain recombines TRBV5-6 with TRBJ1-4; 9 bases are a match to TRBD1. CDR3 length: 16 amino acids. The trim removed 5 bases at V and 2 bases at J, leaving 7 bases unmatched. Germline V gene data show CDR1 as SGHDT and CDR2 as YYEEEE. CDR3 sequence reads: CASRADRGVTNEKLFF. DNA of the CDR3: TGTGCCAGCAGGGCGGACAGGGGAGTTACTAATGAAAAACTGTTTTTT.

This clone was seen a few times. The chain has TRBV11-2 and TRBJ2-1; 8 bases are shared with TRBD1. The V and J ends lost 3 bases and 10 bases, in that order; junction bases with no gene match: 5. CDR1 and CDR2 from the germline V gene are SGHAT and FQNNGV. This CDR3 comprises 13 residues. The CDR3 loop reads CASSLGTGGEQFF. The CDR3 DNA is TGTGCCAGCAGCTTGGGGACAGGCGGGGAGCAGTTCTTC. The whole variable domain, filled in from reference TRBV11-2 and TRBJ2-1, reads EAGVAQSPRYKIIEKRQSVAFWCNPISGHATLYWYQQILGQGPKLLIQFQNNGVVDDSQLPKDRFSAERLKGVDSTLKIQPAKLEDSAVYLCASSLGTGGEQFFGPGTRLTVL.

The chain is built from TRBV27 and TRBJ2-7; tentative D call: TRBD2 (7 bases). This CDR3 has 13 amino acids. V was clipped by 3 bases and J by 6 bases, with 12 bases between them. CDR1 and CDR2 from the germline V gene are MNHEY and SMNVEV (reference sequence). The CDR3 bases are TGTGCCAGCAGTTTGACCGGGGGGCTCGAGCAGTACTTC. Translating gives CASSLTGGLEQYF.

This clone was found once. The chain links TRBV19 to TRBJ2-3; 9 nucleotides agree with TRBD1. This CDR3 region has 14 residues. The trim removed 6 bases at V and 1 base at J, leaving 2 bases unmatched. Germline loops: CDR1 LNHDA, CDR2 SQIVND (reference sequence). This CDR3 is CASRTGGGTDTQYF. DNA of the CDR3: TGTGCCAGTAGGACAGGGGGTGGCACAGATACGCAGTATTTT.

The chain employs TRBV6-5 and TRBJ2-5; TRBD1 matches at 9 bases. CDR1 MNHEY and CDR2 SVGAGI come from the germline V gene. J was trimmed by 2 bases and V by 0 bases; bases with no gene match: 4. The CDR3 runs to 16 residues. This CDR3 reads CASSYSGTGTQETQYF. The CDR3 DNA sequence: TGTGCCAGCAGTTACTCCGGGACAGGGACACAAGAGACCCAGTACTTC.

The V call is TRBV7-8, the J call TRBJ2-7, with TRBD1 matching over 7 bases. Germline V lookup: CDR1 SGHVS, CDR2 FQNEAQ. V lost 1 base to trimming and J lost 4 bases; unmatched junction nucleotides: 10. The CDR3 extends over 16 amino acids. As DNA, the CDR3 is TGTGCCAGCAGCTTAGAGGTTACGACAGGGCGTTACGAGCAGTACTTC. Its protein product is CASSLEVTTGRYEQYF.